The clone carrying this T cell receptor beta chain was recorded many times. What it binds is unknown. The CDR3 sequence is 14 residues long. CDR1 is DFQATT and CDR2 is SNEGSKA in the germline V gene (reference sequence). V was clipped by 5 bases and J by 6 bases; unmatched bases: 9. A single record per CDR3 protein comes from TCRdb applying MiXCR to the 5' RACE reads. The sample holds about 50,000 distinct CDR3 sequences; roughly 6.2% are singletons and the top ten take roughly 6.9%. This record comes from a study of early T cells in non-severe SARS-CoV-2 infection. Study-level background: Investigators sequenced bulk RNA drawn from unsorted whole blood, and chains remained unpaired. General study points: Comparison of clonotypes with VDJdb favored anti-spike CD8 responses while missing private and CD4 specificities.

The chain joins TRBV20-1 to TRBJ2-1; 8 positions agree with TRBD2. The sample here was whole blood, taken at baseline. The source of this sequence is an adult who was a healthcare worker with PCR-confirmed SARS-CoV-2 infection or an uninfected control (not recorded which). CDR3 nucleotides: TGCAGTGCTGAGCGGGAGTTCACATTCAATGAGCAGTTCTTC. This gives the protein CSAEREFTFNEQFF.